Below are 9 T cell receptor delta chains sequenced from a single sample in a study of γδ T cells in repeated Plasmodium falciparum infection. TCRdb re-called clones from the multiplex PCR reads via CATT. The data hold 85,000 to 100,000 delta-chain clones, with 0.8% to 1% observed a single time. Gammadelta T cells were flow-sorted from PBMC into Vgamma9/Vdelta2+ and Vdelta2-negative populations for bulk analysis. Source material: gamma-delta T cells from blood. Receptors originate from a pool of human donors (malaria-infected and uninfected, not separated).

Comment on this clone: TCRdb attributes to this sequence the protein of a much larger clone, which differs from the DNA translation at residue 12; a read error is likely, and the protein displayed is translated from the DNA. V gene TRDV2 combines with J gene TRDJ3; TRDD3 matches at 11 bases. The J gene is not listed in TCRdb, so it was assigned here from a DNA match to germline. The J segment lost 2 bases and the V segment lost 0 bases, leaving 8 bases of the junction unmatched. This CDR3 spans 20 amino acids. In germline, CDR1 is GEAIGNYY, CDR2 EKD. The CDR3 nucleotides read TGTGCCTGTGACACCCTCATGGGGGATACGGGCCCCTGGGACACCCGACAGATGTTTTTC. Amino acids: CACDTLMGDTGPWDTRQMFF.

This clone was counted ten times or more. This DNA's translation and the protein TCRdb lists, from a much larger clone, do not match at residue 7, likely due to a read error; the protein shown is translated from the DNA. J is TRDJ1 and V is TRDV1; D is unresolved. The J gene, not given by TCRdb, was assigned here from a germline match of the nucleotide sequence. This CDR3 region has 20 residues. V was cut by 0 bases and J by 3 bases, with 26 bases left in between. Germline assignment: CDR1 TSWWSYY and CDR2 QGS. CDR3 sequence reads: CALGELPKPPPTTFADKLIF. CDR3 nucleotide sequence: TGTGCTCTTGGGGAACTGCCTAAGCCGCCCCCGACGACCTTTGCCGATAAACTCATCTTT.

This clone was counted many times. The protein in TCRdb stems from a much larger clone and differs at residue 10 from this DNA's translation, likely a read error; here the protein is translated from the DNA. This chain connects TRDV1 to TRDJ1; D is unclear. The CDR3 extends over 18 amino acids. Trimming took off 2 bases at V and 3 bases at J, with 22 bases between the two ends. CDR1 is TSWWSYY and CDR2 is QGS in the germline V gene. CDR3 nucleotides: TGTGCTCTTGGGGAAAGGTTCTTCGAGCACGAGTCCTCCGATAAACTCATCTTT. As protein: CALGERFFEHESSDKLIF.

For this clone: The protein held in TCRdb is that of a much larger clone and does not match this DNA's translation at residue 12, likely because of a read error; the protein shown is translated from the DNA. V usage is TRDV1 and J usage is TRDJ1; 9 bases are shared with TRDD3. CDR3 length: 21 residues. The V and J ends lost 2 bases and 0 bases, in that order; junction bases with no gene match: 19. CDR1 and CDR2 (germline): TSWWSYY, QGS. The CDR3 DNA reads TGTGCTCTTGGGGAAATGAACACCGGGGGATACACAGTAAGGTACACCGATAAACTCATCTTT. It encodes CALGEMNTGGYTVRYTDKLIF.

In this sample, this clone turned up a few times. A single base is all that separates this from a far larger clone, so a read error is likely. Other DNA sequences in the sample encode the same CDR3. The chain is built from TRDV1 and TRDJ1, with 12 bases that match TRDD3. Germline matching of the DNA provided the J gene here, since TCRdb leaves it blank. CDR1 and CDR2 (germline): TSWWSYY, QGS. This CDR3 comprises 23 residues. CDR3 bases: TGTGCCCTTGGGCATAATCAGATCGTGGGCCCTAGTAGTACAAACTGGGGGATACAGGAACTCATCTTT. Translation: CALGHNQIVGPSSTNWGIQELIF.

A word on this clone: The likely explanation is a read error, given a far larger clone one base away. Different DNA sequences within this sample yield the same CDR3. V is TRDV2 and J is TRDJ1; D gene uncertain. CDR1 and CDR2 from the germline V gene are GEAIGNYY and EKD. This CDR3 has 16 residues. V dropped 0 bases and J dropped 0 bases, with 13 bases sitting between them. CDR3 DNA: TGTGCCTGTGACACCCACCTGACAAAGAACACCGATAAACTCATCTTT. This gives the protein CACDTHLTKNTDKLIF.

This clone was seen many times. The protein in TCRdb stems from a much larger clone and differs at residue 16 from this DNA's translation, likely a read error; here the protein is translated from the DNA. The J gene is TRDJ1, the V gene TRDV2; 12 nucleotides align to TRDD3. The CDR3 sequence is 17 residues long. CDR1 GEAIGNYY and CDR2 EKD come from the germline V gene. The CDR3 loop is CACDTSDPGGYADKLTF. Written as DNA, the CDR3 is TGTGCCTGTGACACCTCCGATCCTGGGGGATACGCCGATAAACTCACCTTT.

Only a few counts were recorded for this clone. This probably arose from a read error, given a far larger clone one base away. The same CDR3 arises from other DNA sequences in this sample as well. The J gene was not called, though the V gene is TRDV1; the D segment call TRDD3 is taken from the table without a DNA check. Germline CDR1 and CDR2: TSWWSYY and QGS. This CDR3 has 16 residues. Here the CDR3 reads CALGERVVGDTSGLIF. The CDR3 nucleotides are TGTGCTCTTGGGGAACGCGTTGTTGGAGATACCTCGGGGCTCATCTTT.

The sample holds many counts of this clone. The protein in TCRdb stems from a much larger clone and differs at residue 8 from this DNA's translation, likely a read error; here the protein is translated from the DNA. The V and J genes are TRDV2 and TRDJ1; the D is unclear. The J gene was missing in TCRdb and was found by matching the end of the DNA to germline. Germline V CDR1 and CDR2: GEAIGNYY, EKD. CDR3 length: 18 amino acids. The V end was cut by 5 bases, the J end by 0 bases, with 24 bases between. CDR3 DNA sequence: TGTGCCTGTGTCCAATTCTCGGGGTATCACCCTTACACCGATAAACTCATCTTT. It encodes CACVQFSGYHPYTDKLIF.